The present T cell receptor beta chain was sequenced within a study of blood T cell repertoires in COVID-19. Study-level background: From the United States, Italy and Spain came samples of acute and convalescent COVID-19. PBMCs, B-cell-depleted T cells, or T cells provided the cDNA or gDNA that made up the material.

V was pared by 7 bases and J by 6 bases, with 5 bases of the junction left unmatched. The germline gives CDR1 SNHLY, CDR2 FYNNEI. This CDR3 has 13 residues. In the original workflow: Researchers report that nucleated cell counts were estimated from reference gene primer amplification. Clones were sequenced by immunoSEQ multiplex PCR, and TCRdb holds only the in-frame ones, with some missing. For V, J and clone size, that table is used; D and trimming come from the DNA. The table records just under 80,000 clones, 88% of them present only once. The J gene is TRBJ2-2, the V gene TRBV2; 7 nucleotides align to TRBD1. This clonotype was sampled from a human donor in a cohort sampled during active COVID-19. The material sequenced was peripheral blood. The CDR3 nucleotides are TGTGCCAGCAACAGGGGAAATCCCGGGGAGCTGTTTTTT. Amino acids: CASNRGNPGELFF.